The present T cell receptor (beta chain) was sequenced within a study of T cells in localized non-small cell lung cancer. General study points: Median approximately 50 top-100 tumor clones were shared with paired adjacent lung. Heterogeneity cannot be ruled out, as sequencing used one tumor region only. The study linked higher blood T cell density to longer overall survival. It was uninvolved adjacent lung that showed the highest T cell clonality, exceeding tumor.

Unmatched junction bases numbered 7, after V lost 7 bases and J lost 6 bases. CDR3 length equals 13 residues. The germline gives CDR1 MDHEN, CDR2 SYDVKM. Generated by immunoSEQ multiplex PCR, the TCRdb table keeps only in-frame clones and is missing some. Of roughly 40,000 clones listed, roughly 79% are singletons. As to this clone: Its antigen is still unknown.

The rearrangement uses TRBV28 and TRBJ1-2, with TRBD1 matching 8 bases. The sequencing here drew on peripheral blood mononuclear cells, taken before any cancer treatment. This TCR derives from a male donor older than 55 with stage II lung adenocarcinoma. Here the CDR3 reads CASMPGQGNGYTF. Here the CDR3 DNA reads TGTGCCAGCATGCCCGGACAGGGAAATGGCTACACCTTC.